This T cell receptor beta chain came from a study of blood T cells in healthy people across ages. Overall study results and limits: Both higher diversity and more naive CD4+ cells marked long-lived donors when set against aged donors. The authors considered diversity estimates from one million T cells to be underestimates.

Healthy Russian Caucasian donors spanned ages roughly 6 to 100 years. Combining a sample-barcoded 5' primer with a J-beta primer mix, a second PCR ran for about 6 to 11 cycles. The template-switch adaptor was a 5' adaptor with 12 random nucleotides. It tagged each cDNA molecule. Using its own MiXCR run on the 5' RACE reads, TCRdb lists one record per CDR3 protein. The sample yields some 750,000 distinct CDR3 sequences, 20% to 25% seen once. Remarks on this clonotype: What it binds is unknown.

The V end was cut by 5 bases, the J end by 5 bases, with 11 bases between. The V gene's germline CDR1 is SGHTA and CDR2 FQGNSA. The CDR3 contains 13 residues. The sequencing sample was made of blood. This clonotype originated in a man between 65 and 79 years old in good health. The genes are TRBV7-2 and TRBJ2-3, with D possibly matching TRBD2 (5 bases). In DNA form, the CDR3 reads TGTGCCAGCAGCCTCACTAGAGGAGATACGCAGTATTTT. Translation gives CASSLTRGDTQYF.